These 2 T cell receptor beta chains originate from one sample sequenced in a study of shared clonotypes between healthy human individuals. TCRdb's copy holds only in-frame clones and misses some; the assay was immunoSEQ multiplex PCR. The profile shows approximately 940,000 clones, approximately 80% of them singletons. Sequencing was carried out using memory CD4+ T cells sorted from blood. Specified subset: CD45RA-negative fraction. The receptors here all came from a man aged 18-30 years in good health.

The chain couples TRBV5-1 to TRBJ1-1, with 7 bases aligning to TRBD1. This CDR3 spans 14 amino acids. CDR1 and CDR2 (germline): SGHRS, YFSETQ. V trimming: 3 bases; J trimming: 2 bases; junction bases outside the gene matches: 4. In DNA, the CDR3 is TGCGCCAGCAGCTGGGGGACAGCCAACACTGAAGCTTTCTTT. Translation gives CASSWGTANTEAFF.

The V gene is TRBV7-2, the J gene TRBJ2-1; 8 nucleotides agree with TRBD1. With V trimmed by 4 bases and J by 7 bases, 9 bases remained unmatched. Looked up from germline, CDR1 is SGHTA and CDR2 is FQGNSA. The CDR3 contains 15 residues. CDR3 bases: TGTGCCAGCAGCTCCGACAGGGGACTTGGAAATGAGCAGTTCTTC. Translated: CASSSDRGLGNEQFF.